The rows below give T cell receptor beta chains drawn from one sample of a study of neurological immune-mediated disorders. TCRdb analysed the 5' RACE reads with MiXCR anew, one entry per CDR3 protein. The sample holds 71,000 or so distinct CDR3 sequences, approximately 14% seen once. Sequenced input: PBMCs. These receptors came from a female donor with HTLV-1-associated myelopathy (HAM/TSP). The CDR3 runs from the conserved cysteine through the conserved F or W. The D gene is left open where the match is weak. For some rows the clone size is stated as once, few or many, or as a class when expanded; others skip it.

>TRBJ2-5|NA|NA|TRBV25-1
CASSEAGLETQYF
TGTGCCAGCAGTGAGGCAGGGCTAGAGACCCAGTACTTC
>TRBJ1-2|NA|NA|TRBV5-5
CVSSLEQTTYYGYTF
TGTGTCAGCAGCTTGGAACAGACTACCTACTATGGCTACACCTTC
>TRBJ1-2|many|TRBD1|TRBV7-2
CASSTGTGPGGYTF
TGTGCCAGCAGCACCGGGACAGGGCCGGGGGGCTACACCTTC
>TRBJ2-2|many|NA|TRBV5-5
CASSLAGINTGELFF
TGTGCCAGCAGCTTGGCGGGCATTAACACCGGGGAGCTGTTTTTT
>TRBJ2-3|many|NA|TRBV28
CASRGRFGGGQDTQYF
TGTGCCAGCCGGGGGCGTTTTGGCGGGGGCCAAGATACGCAGTATTTT
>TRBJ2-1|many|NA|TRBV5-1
CASSLPSNEQFF
TGCGCCAGCAGCTTGCCCAGCAATGAGCAGTTCTTC
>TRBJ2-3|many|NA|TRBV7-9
CASSFHTDTQYF
TGTGCCAGCAGCTTTCACACAGATACGCAGTATTTT
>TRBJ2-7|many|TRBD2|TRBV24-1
CATSDRTSGGATYEQYF
TGTGCCACCAGTGACCGGACTAGCGGGGGGGCCACCTACGAGCAGTACTTC
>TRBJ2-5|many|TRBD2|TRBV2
CASEGRGRETQYF
TGTGCCAGCGAGGGGCGGGGGAGAGAGACCCAGTACTTC
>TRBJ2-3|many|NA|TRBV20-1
CSAIEHGRTDTQYF
TGCAGTGCTATTGAACACGGGCGGACAGATACGCAGTATTTT
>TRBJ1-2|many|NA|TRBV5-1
CASSLAGLYGYTF
TGCGCCAGCAGCTTGGCCGGGCTTTATGGCTACACCTTC
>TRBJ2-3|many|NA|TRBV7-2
CASSLGGPADTQYF
TGTGCCAGCAGTCTGGGGGGGCCAGCAGATACGCAGTATTTT
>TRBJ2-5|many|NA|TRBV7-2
CASSLGLGGERETQYF
TGTGCCAGCAGCTTAGGGCTAGGGGGTGAACGAGAGACCCAGTACTTC
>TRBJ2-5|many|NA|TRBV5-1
CASSPEGSQETQYF
TGCGCCAGCAGCCCGGAGGGTTCCCAAGAGACCCAGTACTTC
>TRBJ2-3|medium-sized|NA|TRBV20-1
CSAPRGTGSTDTQYF
TGCAGTGCCCCTCGGGGGACCGGTTCCACAGATACGCAGTATTTT
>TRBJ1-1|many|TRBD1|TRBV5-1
CASSLEDRDHRTEAFF
TGCGCCAGCAGCTTGGAGGACAGGGACCATCGCACTGAAGCTTTCTTT
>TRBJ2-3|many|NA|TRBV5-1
CASSLLDTQYF
TGCGCCAGCAGCTTATTAGATACGCAGTATTTT
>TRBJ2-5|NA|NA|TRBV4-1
CASSQGGRMWETQYF
TGCGCCAGCAGCCAAGGGGGTAGAATGTGGGAGACCCAGTACTTC
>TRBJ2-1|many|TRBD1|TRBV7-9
CASSSRDRESHEQFF
TGTGCCAGCAGCTCCCGGGACAGGGAGAGCCATGAGCAGTTCTTC
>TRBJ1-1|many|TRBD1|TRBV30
CAWSGKTGGARTEAFF
TGTGCCTGGAGTGGCAAGACAGGGGGCGCCAGGACTGAAGCTTTCTTT
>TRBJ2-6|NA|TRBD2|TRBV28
CASRSPRSLAGGPGANVLTF
TGTGCCAGTAGATCACCTCGCTCACTAGCGGGGGGGCCTGGGGCCAACGTCCTGACTTTC
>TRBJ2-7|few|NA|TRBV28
CASSSRGSDEQYF
TGTGCCAGCAGTTCGAGGGGTTCGGACGAGCAGTACTTC
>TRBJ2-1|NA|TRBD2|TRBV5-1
CASSYWGLAGGGSYNEQFF
TGCGCCAGCAGCTACTGGGGCCTAGCGGGGGGGGGCTCCTACAATGAGCAGTTCTTC
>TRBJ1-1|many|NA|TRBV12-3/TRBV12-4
CASSSDPHLEGEAFF
TGTGCCAGCAGTTCCGACCCTCATTTGGAGGGTGAAGCTTTCTTT
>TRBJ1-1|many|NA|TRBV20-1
CSALSRGPNTEAFF
TGCAGTGCGCTGAGCAGGGGACCTAACACTGAAGCTTTCTTT
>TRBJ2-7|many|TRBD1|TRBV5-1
CASSLRDRPYEQYF
TGCGCCAGCAGCTTGCGGGACAGACCCTACGAGCAGTACTTC
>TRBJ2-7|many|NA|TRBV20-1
CSALYSYEQYF
TGCAGTGCTCTGTATTCCTACGAGCAGTACTTC
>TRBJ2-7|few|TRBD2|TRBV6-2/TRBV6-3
CASKVHGAGGHEQYF
TGTGCCAGCAAGGTTCACGGAGCGGGGGGCCACGAGCAGTACTTC
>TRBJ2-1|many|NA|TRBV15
CATSSKLSYNEQFF
TGTGCCACCAGCAGCAAGCTCTCCTACAATGAGCAGTTCTTC
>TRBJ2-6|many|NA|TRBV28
CASRTRGTGANVLTF
TGTGCCAGCAGGACCAGGGGTACTGGGGCCAACGTCCTGACTTTC
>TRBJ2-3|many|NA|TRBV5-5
CASSLQALDTQYF
TGTGCCAGCAGCTTACAGGCTTTGGATACGCAGTATTTT